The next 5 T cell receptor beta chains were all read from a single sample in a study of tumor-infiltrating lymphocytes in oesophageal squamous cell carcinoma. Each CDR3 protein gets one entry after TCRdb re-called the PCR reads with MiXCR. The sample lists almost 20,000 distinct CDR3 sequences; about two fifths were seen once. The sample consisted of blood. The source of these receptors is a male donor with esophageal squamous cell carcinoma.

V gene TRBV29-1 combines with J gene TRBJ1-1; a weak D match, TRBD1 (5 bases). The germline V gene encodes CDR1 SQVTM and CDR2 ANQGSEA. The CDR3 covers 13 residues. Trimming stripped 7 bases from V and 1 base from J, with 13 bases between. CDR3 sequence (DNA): TGCAGCGGCGGTATACAGGAGAACACTGAAGCTTTCTTT. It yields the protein CSGGIQENTEAFF.

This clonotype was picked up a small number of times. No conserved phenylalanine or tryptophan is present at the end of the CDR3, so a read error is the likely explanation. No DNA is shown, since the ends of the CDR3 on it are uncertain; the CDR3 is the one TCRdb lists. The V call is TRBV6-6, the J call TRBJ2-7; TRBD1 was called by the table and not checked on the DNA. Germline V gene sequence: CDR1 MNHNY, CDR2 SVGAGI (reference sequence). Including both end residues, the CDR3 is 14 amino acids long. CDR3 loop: CASGGGTSGYTFGS.

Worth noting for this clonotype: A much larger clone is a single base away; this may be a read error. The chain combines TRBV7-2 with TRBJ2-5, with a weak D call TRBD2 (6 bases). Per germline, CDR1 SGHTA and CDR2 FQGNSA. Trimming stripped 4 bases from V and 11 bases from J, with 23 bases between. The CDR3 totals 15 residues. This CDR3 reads CASSSGSGGYNEQYF. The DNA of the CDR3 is TGTGCCAGCAGCTCCGGGAGCGGTGGATACAATGAGCAGTACTTC.

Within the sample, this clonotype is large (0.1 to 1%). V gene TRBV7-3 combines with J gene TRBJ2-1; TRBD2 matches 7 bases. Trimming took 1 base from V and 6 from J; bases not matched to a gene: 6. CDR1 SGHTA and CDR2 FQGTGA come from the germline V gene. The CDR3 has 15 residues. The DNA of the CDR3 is TGTGCCAGCAGCTTAAGTTTTTCTAGCGGCAATGAGCAGTTCTTC. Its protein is CASSLSFSSGNEQFF. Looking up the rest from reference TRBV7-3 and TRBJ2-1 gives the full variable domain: GAGVSQTPSNKVTEKGKYVELRCDPISGHTALYWYRQSLGQGPEFLIYFQGTGAADDSGLPNDRFFAVRPEGSVSTLKIQRTERGDSAVYLCASSLSFSSGNEQFFGPGTRLTVL.

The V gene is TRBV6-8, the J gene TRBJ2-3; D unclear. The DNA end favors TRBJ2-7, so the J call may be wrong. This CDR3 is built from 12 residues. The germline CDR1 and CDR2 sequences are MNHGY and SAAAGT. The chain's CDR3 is CASSSELYEQYF. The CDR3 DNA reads TGTGCCAGCAGTTCCGAGTTATACGAGCAGTACTTC.